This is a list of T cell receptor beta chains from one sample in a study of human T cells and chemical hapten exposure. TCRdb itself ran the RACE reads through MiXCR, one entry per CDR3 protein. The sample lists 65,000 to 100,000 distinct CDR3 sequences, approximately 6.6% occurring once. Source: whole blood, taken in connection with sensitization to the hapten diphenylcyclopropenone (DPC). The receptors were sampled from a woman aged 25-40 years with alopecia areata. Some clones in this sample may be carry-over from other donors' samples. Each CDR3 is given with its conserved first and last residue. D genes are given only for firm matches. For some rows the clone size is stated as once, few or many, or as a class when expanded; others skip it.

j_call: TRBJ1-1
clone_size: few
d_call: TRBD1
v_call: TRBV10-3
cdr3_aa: CAISDSQGMNTEAFF
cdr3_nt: TGTGCCATCAGTGACTCACAGGGGATGAACACTGAAGCTTTCTTT

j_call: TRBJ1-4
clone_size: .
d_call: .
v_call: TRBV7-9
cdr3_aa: CASSFPISDRALQEKLFF
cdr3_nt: TGTGCCAGCAGCTTCCCAATATCAGATAGAGCTCTTCAGGAAAAACTGTTTTTT

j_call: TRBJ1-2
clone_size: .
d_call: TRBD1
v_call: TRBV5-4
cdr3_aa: CASSLTQGVNGYTF
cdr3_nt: TGTGCCAGCAGCTTGACACAGGGGGTCAATGGCTACACCTTC

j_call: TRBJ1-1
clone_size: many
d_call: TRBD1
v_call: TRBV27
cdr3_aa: CASSSDREVGTEAFF
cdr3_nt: TGTGCCAGCAGTTCGGACAGGGAGGTAGGCACTGAAGCTTTCTTT

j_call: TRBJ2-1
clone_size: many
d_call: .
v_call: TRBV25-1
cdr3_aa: CASSPRTDYNEQFF
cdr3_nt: TGTGCCAGCAGTCCCCGGACCGACTACAATGAGCAGTTCTTC

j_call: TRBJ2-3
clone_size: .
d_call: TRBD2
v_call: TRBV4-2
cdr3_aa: CASSQRLAGGRDTQYF
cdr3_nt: TGTGCCAGCAGCCAACGTCTAGCGGGGGGCCGGGATACGCAGTATTTT

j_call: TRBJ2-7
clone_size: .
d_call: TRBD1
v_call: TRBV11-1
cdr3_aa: CASSPGTGVFYEQYF
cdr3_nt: TGTGCCAGCAGCCCCGGGACAGGGGTTTTTTACGAGCAGTACTTC

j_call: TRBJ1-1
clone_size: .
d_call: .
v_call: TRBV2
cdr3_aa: CASSRRQNTEAFF
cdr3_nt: TGTGCCAGCAGCCGGAGGCAGAACACTGAAGCTTTCTTT

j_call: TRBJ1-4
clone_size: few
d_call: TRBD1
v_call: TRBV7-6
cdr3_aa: CASSSGQGTNEKLFF
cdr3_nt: TGTGCCAGCAGCTCGGGACAGGGCACTAATGAAAAACTGTTTTTT

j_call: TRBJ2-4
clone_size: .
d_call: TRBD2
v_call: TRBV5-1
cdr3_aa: CASSPGGAAKNIQYF
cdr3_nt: TGCGCCAGCAGCCCCGGGGGGGCGGCCAAAAACATTCAGTACTTC

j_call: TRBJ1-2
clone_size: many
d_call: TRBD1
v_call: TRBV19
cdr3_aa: CASSKRTGDRANYGYTF
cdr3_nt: TGTGCCAGTAGTAAACGGACAGGGGACCGGGCTAACTATGGCTACACCTTC

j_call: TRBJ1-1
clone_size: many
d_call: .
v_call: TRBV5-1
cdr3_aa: CASSPNTPNVAEAFF
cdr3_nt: TGCGCCAGCAGCCCAAACACACCGAACGTGGCTGAAGCTTTCTTT

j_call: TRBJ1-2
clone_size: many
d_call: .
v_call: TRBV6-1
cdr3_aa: CASSDGQRYGYTF
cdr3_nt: TGTGCCAGCAGTGACGGTCAGCGATATGGCTACACCTTC

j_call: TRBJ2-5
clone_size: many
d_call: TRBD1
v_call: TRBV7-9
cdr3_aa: CASSSPGQGMETQYF
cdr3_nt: TGTGCCAGCAGCTCCCCGGGACAGGGGATGGAGACCCAGTACTTC

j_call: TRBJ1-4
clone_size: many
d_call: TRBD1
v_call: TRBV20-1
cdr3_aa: CSASRGTATNEKLFF
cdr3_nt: TGCAGTGCTTCAAGGGGGACAGCAACTAATGAAAAACTGTTTTTT

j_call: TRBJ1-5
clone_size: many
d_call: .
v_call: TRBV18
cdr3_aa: CASSRQTNQPQHF
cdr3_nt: TGTGCCAGCTCAAGACAGACCAATCAGCCCCAGCATTTT

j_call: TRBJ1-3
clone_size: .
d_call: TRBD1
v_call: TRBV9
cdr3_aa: CASSADGQVISGNTIYF
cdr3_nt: TGTGCCAGCAGCGCCGACGGACAGGTGATCTCTGGAAACACCATATATTTT

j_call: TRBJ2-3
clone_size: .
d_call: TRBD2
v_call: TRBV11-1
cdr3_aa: CASSLALAGAGPDTQYF
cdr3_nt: TGTGCCAGCAGCTTAGCCCTAGCGGGGGCAGGCCCAGATACGCAGTATTTT

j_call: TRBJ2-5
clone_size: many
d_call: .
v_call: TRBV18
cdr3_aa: CASSPRSQETQYF
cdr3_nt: TGTGCCAGCTCACCCCGTTCCCAAGAGACCCAGTACTTC

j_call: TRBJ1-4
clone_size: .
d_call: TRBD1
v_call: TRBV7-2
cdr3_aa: CASSLSGQGDEKLFF
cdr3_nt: TGTGCCAGCAGCTTATCGGGACAGGGGGATGAAAAACTGTTTTTT

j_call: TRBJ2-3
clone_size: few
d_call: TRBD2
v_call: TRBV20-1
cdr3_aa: CSATGTSGGTDTQYF
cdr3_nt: TGCAGTGCTACCGGGACTAGCGGGGGCACAGATACGCAGTATTTT

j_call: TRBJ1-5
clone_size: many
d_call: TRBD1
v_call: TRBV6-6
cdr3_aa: CASSPDPRRGHNPAQHF
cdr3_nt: TGTGCCAGCAGCCCCGACCCACGAAGGGGGCATAATCCAGCCCAGCATTTT

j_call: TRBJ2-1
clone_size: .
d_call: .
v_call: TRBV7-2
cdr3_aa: CASNLGSVNEQFF
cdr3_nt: TGTGCCAGCAACCTCGGTAGCGTGAATGAGCAGTTCTTC

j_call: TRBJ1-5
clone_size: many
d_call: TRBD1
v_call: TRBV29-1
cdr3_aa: CSVRQTGAGNQPQHF
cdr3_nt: TGCAGCGTACGACAGACAGGGGCGGGCAATCAGCCCCAGCATTTT

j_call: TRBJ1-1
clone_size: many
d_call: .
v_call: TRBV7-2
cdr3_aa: CASSLERGGEAFF
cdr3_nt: TGTGCCAGCAGCTTAGAGAGGGGTGGTGAAGCTTTCTTT

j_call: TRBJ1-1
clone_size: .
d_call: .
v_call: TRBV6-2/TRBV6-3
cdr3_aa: CASSHTGRGNTEAFF
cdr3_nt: TGTGCCAGCAGTCACACAGGGCGGGGAAACACTGAAGCTTTCTTT

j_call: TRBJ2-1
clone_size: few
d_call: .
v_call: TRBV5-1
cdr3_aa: CASSLWGAGNEQFF
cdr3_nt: TGCGCCAGCAGTCTGTGGGGCGCGGGGAATGAGCAGTTCTTC

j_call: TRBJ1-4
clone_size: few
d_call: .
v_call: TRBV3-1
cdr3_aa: CASSLRRTTPTNEKLFF
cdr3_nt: TGTGCCAGCAGCCTTAGAAGAACGACACCAACTAATGAAAAACTGTTTTTT

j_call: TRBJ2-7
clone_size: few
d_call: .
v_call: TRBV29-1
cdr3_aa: CSARGSYEQYF
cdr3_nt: TGCAGCGCCCGGGGGAGTTACGAGCAGTACTTC

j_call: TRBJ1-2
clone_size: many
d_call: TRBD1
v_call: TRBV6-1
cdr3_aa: CAAPGQGADGYTF
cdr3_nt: TGTGCCGCCCCGGGACAGGGTGCAGATGGCTACACCTTC

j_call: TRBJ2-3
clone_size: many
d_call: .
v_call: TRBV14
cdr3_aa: CASSKNNQFPLGDTQYF
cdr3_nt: TGTGCCAGCAGCAAAAACAACCAATTCCCGTTAGGAGATACGCAGTATTTT

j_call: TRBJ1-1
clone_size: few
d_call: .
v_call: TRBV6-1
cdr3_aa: CASSEALRRGITEAFF
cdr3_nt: TGTGCCAGCAGTGAAGCGCTGCGCAGAGGTATTACTGAAGCTTTCTTT

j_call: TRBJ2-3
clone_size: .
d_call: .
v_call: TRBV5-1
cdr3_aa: CASRGDRTDTQYF
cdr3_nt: TGCGCCAGCAGGGGGGACCGCACAGATACGCAGTATTTT